A selection of T cell receptor beta chains follows, all from one sample in a study of cytomegalovirus exposure and HLA in healthy donors. The data were produced by immunoSEQ multiplex PCR, yet TCRdb's version contains in-frame clones alone and is incomplete. The profile shows approximately 180,000 clones, more than 60% of them singletons. Material for sequencing was PBMCs. The source is a human donor in good health. CDR3s include the opening cysteine and the closing phenylalanine or tryptophan. Fields, in order: V gene, D gene, clone size, J gene, CDR3 protein, CDR3 DNA. D genes are given only for firm matches. Expanded clones get a size class; other rows say once, few or many, or leave the size out.

V gene: TRBV9
D gene: TRBD2
clone size: once
J gene: TRBJ2-7
CDR3 protein: CASSTGDSGRGEQYF
CDR3 DNA: TGTGCCAGCAGCACCGGGGACAGCGGGAGGGGAGAGCAGTACTTC

V gene: TRBV7-9
D gene: TRBD1
clone size: .
J gene: TRBJ2-3
CDR3 protein: CASSPSTGSTDTQYF
CDR3 DNA: TGTGCCAGCAGCCCGTCGACAGGGAGCACAGATACGCAGTATTTT

V gene: TRBV27
D gene: .
clone size: .
J gene: TRBJ1-5
CDR3 protein: CASSFTRNQPQHF
CDR3 DNA: TGTGCCAGCAGTTTCACGAGGAATCAGCCCCAGCATTTT

V gene: TRBV9
D gene: .
clone size: few
J gene: TRBJ1-2
CDR3 protein: CASSVRERYGYTF
CDR3 DNA: TGTGCCAGCAGCGTAAGAGAGCGCTATGGCTACACCTTC

V gene: TRBV7-8
D gene: TRBD1
clone size: .
J gene: TRBJ1-2
CDR3 protein: CASSHPRTGENYGYTF
CDR3 DNA: TGTGCCAGCAGCCACCCGCGGACAGGGGAGAACTATGGCTACACCTTC

V gene: TRBV5-4
D gene: TRBD2
clone size: .
J gene: TRBJ2-2
CDR3 protein: CASSPIRGGAGELFF
CDR3 DNA: TGTGCCAGCAGCCCCATTCGCGGGGGGGCCGGGGAGCTGTTTTTT

V gene: TRBV7-2
D gene: .
clone size: once
J gene: TRBJ2-7
CDR3 protein: CASSLEGLRGQAQYF
CDR3 DNA: TGTGCCAGCAGCTTAGAGGGCCTCAGAGGACAAGCGCAGTACTTC

V gene: TRBV29-1
D gene: .
clone size: .
J gene: TRBJ2-7
CDR3 protein: CSVERGNYEQYF
CDR3 DNA: TGCAGCGTTGAACGCGGTAACTACGAGCAGTACTTC

V gene: TRBV19
D gene: .
clone size: .
J gene: TRBJ2-1
CDR3 protein: CASAKETGDNEQFF
CDR3 DNA: TGTGCCAGTGCAAAAGAGACAGGTGACAATGAGCAGTTCTTC

V gene: TRBV5-1
D gene: .
clone size: .
J gene: TRBJ2-5
CDR3 protein: CASSLGENQETQYF
CDR3 DNA: TGCGCCAGCAGCTTGGGGGAGAACCAAGAGACCCAGTACTTC

V gene: TRBV6-1
D gene: .
clone size: .
J gene: TRBJ2-6
CDR3 protein: CASNPGFSGANVLTF
CDR3 DNA: TGTGCCAGCAACCCGGGGTTTTCTGGGGCCAACGTCCTGACTTTC

V gene: TRBV14
D gene: TRBD1
clone size: .
J gene: TRBJ1-2
CDR3 protein: CASSRGQGADGYTF
CDR3 DNA: TGTGCCAGCAGCAGGGGACAGGGGGCGGATGGCTACACCTTC

V gene: TRBV11-2
D gene: TRBD1
clone size: .
J gene: TRBJ2-2
CDR3 protein: CASSLRTGDTGELFF
CDR3 DNA: TGTGCCAGCAGCTTGAGGACAGGCGACACCGGGGAGCTGTTTTTT

V gene: TRBV7-9
D gene: .
clone size: few
J gene: TRBJ2-1
CDR3 protein: CASSFVESSYNEQFF
CDR3 DNA: TGTGCCAGCAGCTTCGTAGAAAGCTCCTACAATGAGCAGTTCTTC

V gene: TRBV11-3
D gene: TRBD1
clone size: few
J gene: TRBJ2-1
CDR3 protein: CASSLDGTGDEQFF
CDR3 DNA: TGTGCCAGCAGCTTAGACGGGACAGGGGATGAGCAGTTCTTC

V gene: TRBV7-7
D gene: .
clone size: .
J gene: TRBJ2-7
CDR3 protein: CASSQGGSYEQYF
CDR3 DNA: TGTGCTAGCAGCCAAGGGGGCTCCTACGAGCAGTACTTC

V gene: TRBV5-1
D gene: .
clone size: .
J gene: TRBJ2-1
CDR3 protein: CASSFNNEQFF
CDR3 DNA: TGCGCCAGCAGCTTCAACAATGAGCAGTTCTTC

V gene: TRBV16
D gene: .
clone size: .
J gene: TRBJ1-2
CDR3 protein: CASSQFEAGLTEGYTF
CDR3 DNA: TGTGCCAGCAGCCAATTTGAGGCAGGGCTGACGGAGGGCTACACCTTC

V gene: TRBV25-1
D gene: .
clone size: .
J gene: TRBJ2-7
CDR3 protein: CASSDLHEQYF
CDR3 DNA: TGTGCCAGCAGTGACCTCCACGAGCAGTACTTC

V gene: TRBV19
D gene: TRBD1
clone size: .
J gene: TRBJ1-1
CDR3 protein: CASSTRGQGPTEAFF
CDR3 DNA: TGTGCCAGTAGTACCAGAGGACAGGGCCCCACTGAAGCTTTCTTT

V gene: TRBV5-8
D gene: TRBD1
clone size: .
J gene: TRBJ2-7
CDR3 protein: CASSLAGQGAEQYF
CDR3 DNA: TGTGCCAGCAGCTTGGCGGGACAGGGGGCCGAGCAGTACTTC

V gene: TRBV10-3
D gene: TRBD2
clone size: .
J gene: TRBJ2-3
CDR3 protein: CAITPELAALSTDTQYF
CDR3 DNA: TGTGCCATCACCCCCGAACTAGCGGCCCTTAGCACAGATACGCAGTATTTT

V gene: TRBV30
D gene: TRBD2
clone size: .
J gene: TRBJ2-2
CDR3 protein: CAWSVGWGGSTGELFF
CDR3 DNA: TGTGCCTGGAGTGTTGGCTGGGGGGGTAGCACCGGGGAGCTGTTTTTT

V gene: TRBV6-6
D gene: .
clone size: .
J gene: TRBJ2-7
CDR3 protein: CASSYSGRIPSYEQYF
CDR3 DNA: TGTGCCAGCAGTTACTCGGGCAGGATCCCCTCCTACGAGCAGTACTTC

V gene: TRBV6-5
D gene: .
clone size: .
J gene: TRBJ2-5
CDR3 protein: CASSYSLATEETQYF
CDR3 DNA: TGTGCCAGCAGTTACTCGCTAGCGACTGAAGAGACCCAGTACTTC

V gene: TRBV14
D gene: .
clone size: .
J gene: TRBJ1-6
CDR3 protein: CASSQDRASPLHF
CDR3 DNA: TGTGCCAGCAGCCAAGATCGAGCGTCACCCCTCCACTTT